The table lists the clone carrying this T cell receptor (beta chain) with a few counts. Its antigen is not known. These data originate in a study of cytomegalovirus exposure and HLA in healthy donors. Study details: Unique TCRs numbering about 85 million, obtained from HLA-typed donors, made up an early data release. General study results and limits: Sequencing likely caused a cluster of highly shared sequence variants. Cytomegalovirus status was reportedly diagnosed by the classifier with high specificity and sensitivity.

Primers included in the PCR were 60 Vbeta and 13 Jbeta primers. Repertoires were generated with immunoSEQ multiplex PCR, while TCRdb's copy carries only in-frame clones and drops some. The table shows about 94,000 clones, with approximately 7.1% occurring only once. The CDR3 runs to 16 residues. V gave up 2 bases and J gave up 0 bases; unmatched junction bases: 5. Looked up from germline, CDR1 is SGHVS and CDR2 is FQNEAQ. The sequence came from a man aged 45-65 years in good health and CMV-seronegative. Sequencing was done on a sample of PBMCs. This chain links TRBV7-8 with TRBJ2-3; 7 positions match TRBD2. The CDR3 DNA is TGTGCCAGCAGCTTATCCAGCGGGGCTAGCACAGATACGCAGTATTTT. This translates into CASSLSSGASTDTQYF.